These 15 T cell receptor beta chains came from one sample sequenced in a study of T cell clones after liver transplantation. Assay: immunoSEQ multiplex PCR; the TCRdb copy retains only in-frame clones and omits some. The sample includes approximately 51,000 clones, about 90% of them seen just once. Source: CD8+ T cells from blood, taken 12 months after liver transplant. These receptor sequences come from a human patient who received a liver transplant. Some T cells may trace back to the graft donor.

The V and J genes are TRBV27 and TRBJ2-7; 12 nucleotides agree with TRBD2. Germline assignment: CDR1 MNHEY and CDR2 SMNVEV (reference sequence). The CDR3 is made up of 17 amino acids. After removal of 1 base from V and 5 bases from J, the junction contained 9 bases not matched to a gene. This CDR3 is CASSLFGLAGRGDEQYF. In DNA, the CDR3 is TGTGCCAGCAGTTTATTCGGACTAGCGGGAAGAGGGGACGAGCAGTACTTC.

The chain joins TRBV30 to TRBJ2-2; 9 positions agree with TRBD2. Germline CDR1 GTSNPN, CDR2 SVGIG (reference sequence). J gave up 4 bases and V 0 bases, and 3 bases lay outside the gene matches. The CDR3 length is 15 residues. The CDR3 nucleotides read TGTGCCTGGAGTGTACTAGCGGGCCCCACCGGGGAGCTGTTTTTT. Translated: CAWSVLAGPTGELFF.

The sample holds many counts of this clone. The genes are TRBV30 and TRBJ1-1; D call uncertain. The CDR3 totals 13 residues. Trimming removed 0 bases at V and 1 base at J, with 6 bases between. CDR1 is GTSNPN, CDR2 SVGIG, per germline (reference sequence). The CDR3 region has the DNA TGTGCCTGGAGTGTACTCCGGAACACTGAAGCTTTCTTT. Protein product: CAWSVLRNTEAFF.

The gene calls are TRBV27 and TRBJ2-7; 8 positions match TRBD1. The CDR3 has 14 amino acids. Germline V gene lookup returns CDR1 MNHEY and CDR2 SMNVEV (reference sequence). V dropped 5 bases and J dropped 6; count of bases not matched to a gene: 9. CDR3 sequence: CASSPRVTGGEQYF. CDR3 bases: TGTGCCAGCAGTCCCAGGGTTACAGGGGGCGAGCAGTACTTC.

The genes are TRBV4-1 and TRBJ1-1; TRBD1 matches at 9 bases. J lost 6 bases, V lost 2 bases, and 4 bases had no gene match. Germline-derived CDR1 and CDR2 are MGHRA and YSYEKL. The CDR3 consists of 14 residues. CDR3 in amino acids: CASSQFGTGSEAFF. Written as DNA, the CDR3 is TGCGCCAGCAGCCAATTCGGGACAGGGTCTGAAGCTTTCTTT.

The chain uses TRBV27 and TRBJ2-6; D gene ambiguous. The germline V and J ends were trimmed by 6 bases and 3 bases, with 9 bases remaining between them. This CDR3 comprises 14 residues. Germline V CDR1 and CDR2: MNHEY, SMNVEV (reference sequence). The CDR3 protein is CASSTIGGANVLTF. CDR3 nucleotides: TGTGCCAGCAGCACCATAGGTGGGGCCAACGTCCTGACTTTC.

A word on this clone: The identical CDR3 is also encoded by other nucleotide sequences in the sample. The genes are TRBV28 and TRBJ1-1; tentatively, D is TRBD1 (6 bases). CDR3 length: 14 residues. V lost 6 bases and J 0 bases, leaving 11 bases between the germline ends. The V gene's germline CDR1 is MDHEN and CDR2 SYDVKM. The DNA for the CDR3 is TGTGCCAGCAGCTTCAGGGGCCTGAACACTGAAGCTTTCTTT. Encoded protein: CASSFRGLNTEAFF.

The chain links TRBV28 to TRBJ2-5, with 12 bases aligning to TRBD2. V shed 0 bases, J shed 1 base, and the junction held 6 bases outside the gene matches. The V gene's germline CDR1 is MDHEN and CDR2 SYDVKM. This CDR3 contains 18 residues. The CDR3 here is CASSLWTSGRLVQETQYF. DNA for the CDR3: TGTGCCAGCAGTTTATGGACTAGCGGGAGACTAGTCCAAGAGACCCAGTACTTC.

This clone came up once. The chain employs TRBV28 and TRBJ1-3; no clear D gene. V was trimmed by 7 bases and J by 0 bases, leaving 16 bases between them. This CDR3 is built from 16 residues. In germline, CDR1 is MDHEN, CDR2 SYDVKM. The CDR3 region has the DNA TGTGCCAGCACCCCCATCCGAGCCTTCTCTGGAAACACCATATATTTT. This encodes CASTPIRAFSGNTIYF.

The chain combines TRBV6-1 with TRBJ1-2; D not resolved. This CDR3 has 10 amino acids. Germline loops: CDR1 MNHNS, CDR2 SASEGT. The V gene lost 8 bases and the J gene lost 8 bases, with 9 bases spanning the gap. The CDR3 nucleotides read TGTGCCAGCGGGTACGGAGGCTACACCTTC. Its protein product is CASGYGGYTF.

About this clone itself: Its ends do not fully match the called genes, so a read error is possible. The rearrangement uses TRBV11-2 and TRBJ2-1; D is possibly TRBD1 (6 bases). The V gene's germline CDR1 is SGHAT and CDR2 FQNNGV. The CDR3 is made up of 16 amino acids. The CDR3 loop reads CASSLESPGVYNEQFF. As DNA, the CDR3 is TGTGCCAGCAGCCTAGAAAGTCCAGGGGTCTACAATGAGCAGTTCTTC.

The chain carries TRBV30 and TRBJ1-4, with 11 bases aligning to TRBD1. There are 14 residues in the CDR3. Germline CDR1 reads GTSNPN; CDR2 reads SVGIG (reference sequence). The V gene end was trimmed by 2 bases and the J gene end by 8 bases; junction bases not matched to a gene: 4. The CDR3 loop reads CAWSLGQGEEKLFF. CDR3 in DNA: TGTGCCTGGAGTTTGGGACAGGGGGAAGAAAAACTGTTTTTT.

This chain joins TRBV10-2 and TRBJ2-5, with 13 bases fitting TRBD2. The CDR3 contains 15 residues. Germline loops: CDR1 WSHSY, CDR2 SAAADI. Trimming cost V 6 bases and J 5 bases; bases outside gene matches: 6. CDR3: CASSGLAGVQETQYF. In nucleotides, the CDR3 is TGCGCCAGCAGCGGACTAGCGGGAGTCCAGGAGACCCAGTACTTC.

The V call is TRBV19, the J call TRBJ1-1; no definite D call. This CDR3 contains 15 residues. Germline V gives CDR1 LNHDA, CDR2 SQIVND (reference sequence). With 3 bases removed from V and 0 bases from J, the gap between germline ends came to 11 bases. The CDR3 nucleotides read TGTGCCAGTAGTATGTCGGCGACCTTGAACACTGAAGCTTTCTTT. This gives the protein CASSMSATLNTEAFF.

The chain uses TRBV30 and TRBJ2-7; tentatively, D is TRBD1 (6 bases). The V gene's germline CDR1 is GTSNPN and CDR2 SVGIG (reference sequence). This CDR3 is built from 12 residues. Trimming pared 3 bases from V and 3 bases from J, leaving 9 bases between. CDR3 DNA: TGTGCCTGGAGGATAGGGGGCTACGAGCAGTACTTC. It translates to CAWRIGGYEQYF.